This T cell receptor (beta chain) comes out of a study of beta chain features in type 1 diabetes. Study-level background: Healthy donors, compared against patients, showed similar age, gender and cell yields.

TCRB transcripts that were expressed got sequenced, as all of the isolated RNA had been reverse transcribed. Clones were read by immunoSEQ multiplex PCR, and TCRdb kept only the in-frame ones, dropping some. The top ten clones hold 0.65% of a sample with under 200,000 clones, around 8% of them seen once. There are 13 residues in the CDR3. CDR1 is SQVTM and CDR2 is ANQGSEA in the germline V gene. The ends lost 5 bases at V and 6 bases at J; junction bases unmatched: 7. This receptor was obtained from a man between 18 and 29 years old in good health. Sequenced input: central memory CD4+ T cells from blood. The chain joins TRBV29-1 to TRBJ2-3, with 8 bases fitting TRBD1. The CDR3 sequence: CSVPSGGGDTQYF. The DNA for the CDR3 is TGCAGCGTTCCATCAGGGGGCGGCGATACGCAGTATTTT.